The clone carrying this T cell receptor beta chain was counted a few times. Its antigen is still unknown. The sample originates from a study of T cell responses to AZD1222 COVID-19 vaccine. General study points: Vaccination with two AZD1222 doses was followed by a rise in Spike-specific TCR breadth and depth. Distributed over spike, vaccine-associated CD4 TCRs predominated at 160-218 and 743-854.

Libraries were prepared by immunoSEQ multiplex PCR; TCRdb keeps only in-frame clonotypes and omits some of them. The table lists about 120,000 clones, approximately 85% of them singletons. The V and J ends lost 5 bases and 4 bases respectively, with 21 bases between them. CDR3 length: 17 residues. CDR1 and CDR2 from the germline V gene are MNHEY and SMNVEV (reference sequence). This sequence joins TRBV27 and TRBJ1-3; D remains unclear. This receptor was obtained from an adult in good health. The sample in question was peripheral blood, obtained on day 0 of AZD1222 vaccination. CDR3 nucleotides: TGTGCCAGCAGTAGGCGGGCCGACCCATTGGGGGGAAACACCATATATTTT. Translated: CASSRRADPLGGNTIYF.